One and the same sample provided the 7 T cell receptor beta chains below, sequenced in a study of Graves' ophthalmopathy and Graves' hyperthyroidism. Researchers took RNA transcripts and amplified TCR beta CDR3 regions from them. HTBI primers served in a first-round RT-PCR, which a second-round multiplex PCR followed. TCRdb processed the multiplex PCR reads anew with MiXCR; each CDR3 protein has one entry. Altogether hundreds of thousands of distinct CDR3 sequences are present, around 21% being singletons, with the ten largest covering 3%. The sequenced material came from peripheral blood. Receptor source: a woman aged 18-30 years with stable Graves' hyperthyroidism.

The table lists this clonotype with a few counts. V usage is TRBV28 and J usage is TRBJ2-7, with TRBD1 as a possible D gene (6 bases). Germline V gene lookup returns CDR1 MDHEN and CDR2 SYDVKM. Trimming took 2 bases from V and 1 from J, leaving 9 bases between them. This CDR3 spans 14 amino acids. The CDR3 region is CASSLTGPSYEQYF. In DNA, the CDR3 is TGTGCCAGCAGTTTAACAGGGCCATCCTACGAGCAGTACTTC.

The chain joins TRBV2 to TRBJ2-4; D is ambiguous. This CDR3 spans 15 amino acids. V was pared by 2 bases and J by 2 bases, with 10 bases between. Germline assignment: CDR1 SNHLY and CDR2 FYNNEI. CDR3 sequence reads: CASSEHDMPKNIQYF. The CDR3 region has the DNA TGTGCCAGCAGTGAACACGACATGCCCAAAAACATTCAGTACTTC. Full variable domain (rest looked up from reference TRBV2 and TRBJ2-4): EPEVTQTPSHQVTQMGQEVILRCVPISNHLYFYWYRQILGQKVEFLVSFYNNEISEKSEIFDDQFSVERPDGSNFTLKIRSTKLEDSAMYFCASSEHDMPKNIQYFGAGTRLSVL.

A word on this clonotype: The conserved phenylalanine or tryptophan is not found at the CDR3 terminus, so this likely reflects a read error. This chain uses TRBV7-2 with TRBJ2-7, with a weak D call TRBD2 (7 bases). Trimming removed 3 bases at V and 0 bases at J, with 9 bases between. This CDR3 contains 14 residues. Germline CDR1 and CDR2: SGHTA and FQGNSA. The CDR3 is CASSLRGLSYEQYY. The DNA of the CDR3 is TGTGCCAGCAGCTTGCGGGGGCTCTCCTACGAGCAGTACTAC.

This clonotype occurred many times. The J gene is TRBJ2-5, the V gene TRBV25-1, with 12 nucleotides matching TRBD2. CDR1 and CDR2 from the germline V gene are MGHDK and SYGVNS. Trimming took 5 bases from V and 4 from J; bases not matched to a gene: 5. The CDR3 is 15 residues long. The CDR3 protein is CASSKRLAGAETQYF. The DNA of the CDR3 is TGTGCCAGCAGTAAAAGACTAGCGGGAGCAGAGACCCAGTACTTC.

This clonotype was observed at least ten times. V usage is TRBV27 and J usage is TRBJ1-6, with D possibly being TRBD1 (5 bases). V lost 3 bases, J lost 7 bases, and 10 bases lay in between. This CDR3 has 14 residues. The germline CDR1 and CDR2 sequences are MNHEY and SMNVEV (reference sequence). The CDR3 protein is CASSLGVGNSPLHF. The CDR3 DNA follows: TGTGCCAGCAGTTTGGGGGTCGGCAATTCACCCCTCCACTTT.

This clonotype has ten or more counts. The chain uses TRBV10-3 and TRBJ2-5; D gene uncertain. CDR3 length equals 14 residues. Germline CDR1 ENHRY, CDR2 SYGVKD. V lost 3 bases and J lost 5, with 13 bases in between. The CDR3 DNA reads TGTGCCATCAGTGATGGCAGCAATGCTGAGACCCAGTACTTC. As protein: CAISDGSNAETQYF.

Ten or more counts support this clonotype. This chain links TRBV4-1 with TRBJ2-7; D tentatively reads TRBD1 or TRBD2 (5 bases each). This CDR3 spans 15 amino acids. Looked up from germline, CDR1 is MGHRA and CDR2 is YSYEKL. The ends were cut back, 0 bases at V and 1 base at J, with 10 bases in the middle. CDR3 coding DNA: TGCGCCAGCAGCCAAGACGGGGACCAGTCCTACGAGCAGTACTTC. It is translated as CASSQDGDQSYEQYF.